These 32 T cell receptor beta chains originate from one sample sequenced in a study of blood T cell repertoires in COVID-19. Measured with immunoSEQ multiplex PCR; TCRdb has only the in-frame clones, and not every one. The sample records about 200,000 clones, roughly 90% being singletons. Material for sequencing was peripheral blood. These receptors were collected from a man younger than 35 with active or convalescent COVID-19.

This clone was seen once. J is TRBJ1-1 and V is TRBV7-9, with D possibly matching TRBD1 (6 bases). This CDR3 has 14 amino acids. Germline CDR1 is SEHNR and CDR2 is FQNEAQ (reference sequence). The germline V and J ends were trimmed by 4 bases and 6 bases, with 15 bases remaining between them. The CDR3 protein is CASSSNDRLAEAFF. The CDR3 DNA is TGTGCCAGCAGCTCGAATGACAGGCTGGCTGAAGCTTTCTTT.

The CDR3 DNA reads as TGTGCCAGCAGCTTAGTAGGCACAGGCGCTGAAGCTTTCTTT. It encodes CASSLVGTGAEAFF. The chain employs TRBV7-8 and TRBJ1-1; possible D gene TRBD1, 5 bases. Per germline, CDR1 SGHVS and CDR2 FQNEAQ. The CDR3 totals 14 residues. V was clipped by 1 base and J by 6 bases, with 12 bases between them.

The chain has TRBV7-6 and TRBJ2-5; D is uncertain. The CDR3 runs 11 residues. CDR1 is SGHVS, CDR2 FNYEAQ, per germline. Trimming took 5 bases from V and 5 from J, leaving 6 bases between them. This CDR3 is CASSIQETQYF. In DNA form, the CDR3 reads TGTGCCAGCAGCATCCAGGAGACCCAGTACTTC.

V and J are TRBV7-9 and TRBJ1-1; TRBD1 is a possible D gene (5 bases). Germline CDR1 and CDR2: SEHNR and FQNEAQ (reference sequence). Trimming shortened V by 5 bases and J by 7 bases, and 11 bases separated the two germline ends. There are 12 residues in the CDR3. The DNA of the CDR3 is TGTGCCAGCAGCCAGTGGGGCCTTGAAGCTTTCTTT. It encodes CASSQWGLEAFF.

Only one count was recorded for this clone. The CDR3 nucleotides are TGTGCCAGTAGTATGAGAGTAGCGGGGTCCACAGATACGCAGTATTTT. Translation gives CASSMRVAGSTDTQYF. The chain couples TRBV19 to TRBJ2-3; TRBD2 agrees at 8 bases. This CDR3 is built from 16 residues. The V segment lost 3 bases and the J segment 2 bases; nucleotides outside the gene matches: 7. Germline CDR1 reads LNHDA; CDR2 reads SQIVND (reference sequence).

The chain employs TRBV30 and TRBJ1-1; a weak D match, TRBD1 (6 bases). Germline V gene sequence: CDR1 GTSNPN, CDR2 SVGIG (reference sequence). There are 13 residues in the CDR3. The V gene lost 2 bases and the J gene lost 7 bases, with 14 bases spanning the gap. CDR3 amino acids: CAWSNWGRGEAFF. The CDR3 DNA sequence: TGTGCCTGGAGTAACTGGGGGCGAGGTGAAGCTTTCTTT.

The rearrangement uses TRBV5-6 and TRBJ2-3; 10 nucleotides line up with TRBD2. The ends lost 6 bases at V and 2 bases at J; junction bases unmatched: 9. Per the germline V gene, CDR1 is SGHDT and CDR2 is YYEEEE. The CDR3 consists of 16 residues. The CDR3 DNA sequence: TGTGCCAGCACCTACCTAGCGGGGGCCCTCACAGATACGCAGTATTTT. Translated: CASTYLAGALTDTQYF. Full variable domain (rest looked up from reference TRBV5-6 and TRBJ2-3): DAGVTQSPTHLIKTRGQQVTLRCSPKSGHDTVSWYQQALGQGPQFIFQYYEEEERQRGNFPDRFSGHQFPNYSSELNVNALLLGDSALYLCASTYLAGALTDTQYFGPGTRLTVL.

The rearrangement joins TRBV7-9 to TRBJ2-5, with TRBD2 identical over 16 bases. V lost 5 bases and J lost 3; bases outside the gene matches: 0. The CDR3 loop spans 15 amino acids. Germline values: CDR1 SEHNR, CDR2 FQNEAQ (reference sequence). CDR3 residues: CASSGTSGREETQYF. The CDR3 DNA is TGTGCCAGCAGCGGGACTAGCGGGAGGGAAGAGACCCAGTACTTC.

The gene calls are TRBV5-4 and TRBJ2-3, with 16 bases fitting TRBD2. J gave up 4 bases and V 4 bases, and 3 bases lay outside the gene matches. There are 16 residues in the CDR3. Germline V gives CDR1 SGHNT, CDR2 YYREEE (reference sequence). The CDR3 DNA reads TGTGCCAGCAGCCTCGGGACTAGCGGGGGGGCAGATACGCAGTATTTT. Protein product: CASSLGTSGGADTQYF.

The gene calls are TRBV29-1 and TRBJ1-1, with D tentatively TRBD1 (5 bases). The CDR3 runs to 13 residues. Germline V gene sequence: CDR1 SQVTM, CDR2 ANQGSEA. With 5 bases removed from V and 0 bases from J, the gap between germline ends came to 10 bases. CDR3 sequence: CSVTYRLNTEAFF. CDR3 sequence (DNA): TGCAGCGTTACATACAGGTTGAACACTGAAGCTTTCTTT.

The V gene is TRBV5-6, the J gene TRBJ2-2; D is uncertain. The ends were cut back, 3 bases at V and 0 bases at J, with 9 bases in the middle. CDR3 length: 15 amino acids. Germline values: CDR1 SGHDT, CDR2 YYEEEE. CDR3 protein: CASSYEVTNTGELFF. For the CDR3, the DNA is TGTGCCAGCAGCTATGAGGTAACGAACACCGGGGAGCTGTTTTTT.

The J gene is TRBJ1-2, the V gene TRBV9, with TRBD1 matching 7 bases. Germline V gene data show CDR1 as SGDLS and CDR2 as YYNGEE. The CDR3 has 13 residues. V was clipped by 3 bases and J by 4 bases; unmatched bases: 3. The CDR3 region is CASSAGQVYGYTF. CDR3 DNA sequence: TGTGCCAGCAGCGCCGGACAGGTCTATGGCTACACCTTC.

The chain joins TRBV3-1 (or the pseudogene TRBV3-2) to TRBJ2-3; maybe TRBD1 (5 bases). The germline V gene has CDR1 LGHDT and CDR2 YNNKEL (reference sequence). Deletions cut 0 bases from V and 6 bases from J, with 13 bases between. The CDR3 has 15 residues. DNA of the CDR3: TGTGCCAGCAGCCAAGATCACAGGTTTGGGGATACGCAGTATTTT. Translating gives CASSQDHRFGDTQYF.

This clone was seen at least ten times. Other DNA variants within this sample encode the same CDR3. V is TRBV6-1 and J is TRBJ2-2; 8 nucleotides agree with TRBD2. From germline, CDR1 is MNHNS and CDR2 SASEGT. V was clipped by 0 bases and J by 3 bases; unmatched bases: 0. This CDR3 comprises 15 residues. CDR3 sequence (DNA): TGTGCCAGCAGTGAAGCTAGCGGGGACACCGGGGAGCTGTTTTTT. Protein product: CASSEASGDTGELFF.

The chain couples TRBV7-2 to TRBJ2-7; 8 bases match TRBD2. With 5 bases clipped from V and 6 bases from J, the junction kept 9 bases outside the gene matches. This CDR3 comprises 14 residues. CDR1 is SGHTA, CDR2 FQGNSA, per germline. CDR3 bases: TGTGCCAGCAGCCCCCCCGGGAGGGCGGGCGAGCAGTACTTC. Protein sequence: CASSPPGRAGEQYF.

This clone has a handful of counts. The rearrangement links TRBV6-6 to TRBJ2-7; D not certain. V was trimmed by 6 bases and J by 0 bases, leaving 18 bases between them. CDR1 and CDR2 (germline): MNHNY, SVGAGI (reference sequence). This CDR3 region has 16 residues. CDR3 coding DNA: TGTGCCAGCAGGACTGAACATACGACGAGCTCCTACGAGCAGTACTTC. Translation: CASRTEHTTSSYEQYF.

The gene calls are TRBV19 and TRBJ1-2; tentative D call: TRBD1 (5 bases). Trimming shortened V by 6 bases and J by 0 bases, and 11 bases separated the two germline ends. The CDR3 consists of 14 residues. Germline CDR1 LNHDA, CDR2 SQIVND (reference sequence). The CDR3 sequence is CASRDRDANYGYTF. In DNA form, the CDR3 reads TGTGCCAGTAGAGACAGAGACGCTAACTATGGCTACACCTTC.

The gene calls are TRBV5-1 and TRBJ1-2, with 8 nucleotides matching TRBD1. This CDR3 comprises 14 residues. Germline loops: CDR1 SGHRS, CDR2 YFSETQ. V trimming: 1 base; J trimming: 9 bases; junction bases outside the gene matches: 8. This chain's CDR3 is CASSLKFGTGRYTF. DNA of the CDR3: TGCGCCAGCAGCTTGAAGTTTGGGACAGGACGCTACACCTTC.

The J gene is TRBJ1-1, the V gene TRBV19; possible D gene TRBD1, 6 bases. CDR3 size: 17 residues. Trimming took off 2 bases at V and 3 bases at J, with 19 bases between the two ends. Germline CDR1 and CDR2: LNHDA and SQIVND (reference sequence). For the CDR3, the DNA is TGTGCCAGTAGTATACCCCTTGCAGGGGTAGGGGACACTGAAGCTTTCTTT. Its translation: CASSIPLAGVGDTEAFF.

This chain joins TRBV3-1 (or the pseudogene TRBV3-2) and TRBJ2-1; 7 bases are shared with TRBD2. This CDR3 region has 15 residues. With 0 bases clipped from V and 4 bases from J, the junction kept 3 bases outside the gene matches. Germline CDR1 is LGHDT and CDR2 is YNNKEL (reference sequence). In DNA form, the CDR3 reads TGTGCCAGCAGCCAAGATGGGGGGGGGTACAATGAGCAGTTCTTC. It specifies CASSQDGGGYNEQFF.

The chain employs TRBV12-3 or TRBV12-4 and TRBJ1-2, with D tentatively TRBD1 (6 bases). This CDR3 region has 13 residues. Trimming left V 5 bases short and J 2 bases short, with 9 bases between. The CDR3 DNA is TGTGCCAGCAGTAGGGGGGGCAACTATGGCTACACCTTC. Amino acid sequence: CASSRGGNYGYTF.

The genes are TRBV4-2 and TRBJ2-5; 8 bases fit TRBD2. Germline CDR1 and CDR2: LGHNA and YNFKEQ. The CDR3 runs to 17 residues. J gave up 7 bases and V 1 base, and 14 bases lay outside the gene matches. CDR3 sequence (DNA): TGTGCCAGCAGCCAAGCGGGAACTAGCGGATTCGATGGGACCCAGTACTTC. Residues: CASSQAGTSGFDGTQYF.

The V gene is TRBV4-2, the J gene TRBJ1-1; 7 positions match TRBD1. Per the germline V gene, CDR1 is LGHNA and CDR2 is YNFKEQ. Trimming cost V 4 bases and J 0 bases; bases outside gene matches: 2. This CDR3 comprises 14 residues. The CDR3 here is CASSPGTVNTEAFF. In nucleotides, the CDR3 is TGTGCCAGCAGCCCCGGGACAGTGAACACTGAAGCTTTCTTT.

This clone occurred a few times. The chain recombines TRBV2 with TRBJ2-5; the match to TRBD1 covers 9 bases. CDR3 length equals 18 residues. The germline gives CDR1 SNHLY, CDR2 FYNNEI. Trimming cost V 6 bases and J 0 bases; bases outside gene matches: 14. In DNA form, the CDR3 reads TGTGCCAGCAGCCCCTGGGGGACAGGGCAGACCTACCAAGAGACCCAGTACTTC. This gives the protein CASSPWGTGQTYQETQYF.

The CDR3 DNA sequence: TGTGCCAGCAGCTTCTCGGTTTTCCAAGAGACCCAGTACTTC. Translated: CASSFSVFQETQYF. The rearrangement uses TRBV5-6 and TRBJ2-5; no definite D call. Trimming took 2 bases from V and 1 from J, leaving 9 bases between them. CDR1 and CDR2 (germline): SGHDT, YYEEEE. The CDR3 totals 14 residues. Full variable domain (remainder filled in from reference TRBV5-6 and TRBJ2-5): DAGVTQSPTHLIKTRGQQVTLRCSPKSGHDTVSWYQQALGQGPQFIFQYYEEEERQRGNFPDRFSGHQFPNYSSELNVNALLLGDSALYLCASSFSVFQETQYFGPGTRLLVL.

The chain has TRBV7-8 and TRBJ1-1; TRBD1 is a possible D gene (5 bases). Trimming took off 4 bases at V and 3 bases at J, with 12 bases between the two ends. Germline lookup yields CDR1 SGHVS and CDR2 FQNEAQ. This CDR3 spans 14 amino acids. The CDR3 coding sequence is TGTGCCAGCAGCTCCCGGGAGGGGCACACTGAAGCTTTCTTT. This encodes CASSSREGHTEAFF.

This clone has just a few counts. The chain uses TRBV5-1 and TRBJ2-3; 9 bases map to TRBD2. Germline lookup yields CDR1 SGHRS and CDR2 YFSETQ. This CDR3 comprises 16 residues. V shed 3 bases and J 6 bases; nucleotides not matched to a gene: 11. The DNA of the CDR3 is TGCGCCAGCAGCTCAATTAGCGGGAGTACAGTGGATACGCAGTATTTT. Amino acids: CASSSISGSTVDTQYF.

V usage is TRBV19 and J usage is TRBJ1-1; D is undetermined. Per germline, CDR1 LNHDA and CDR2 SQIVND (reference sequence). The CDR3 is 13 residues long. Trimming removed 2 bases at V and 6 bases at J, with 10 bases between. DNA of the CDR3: TGTGCCAGTAGTATAACGGGTTCCGCTGAAGCTTTCTTT. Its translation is CASSITGSAEAFF.

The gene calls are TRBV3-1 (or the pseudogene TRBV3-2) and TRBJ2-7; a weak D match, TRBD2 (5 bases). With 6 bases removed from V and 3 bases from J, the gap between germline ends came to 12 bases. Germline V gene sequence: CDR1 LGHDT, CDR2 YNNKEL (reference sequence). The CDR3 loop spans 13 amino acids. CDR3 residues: CASSPGLVYEQYF. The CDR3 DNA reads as TGTGCCAGCAGTCCTGGACTGGTCTACGAGCAGTACTTC.

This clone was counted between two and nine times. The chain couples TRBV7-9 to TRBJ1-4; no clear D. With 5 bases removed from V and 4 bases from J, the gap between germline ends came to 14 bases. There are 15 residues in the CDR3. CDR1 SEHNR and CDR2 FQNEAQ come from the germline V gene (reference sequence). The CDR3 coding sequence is TGTGCCAGCAGCAGAGACGGGGAAGTTAATGAAAAACTGTTTTTT. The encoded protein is CASSRDGEVNEKLFF.

The CDR3 DNA sequence: TGTGCCAGCAGCTCAACGCCGACCGCGGGATTTTCTGGAAACACCATATATTTT. It is translated as CASSSTPTAGFSGNTIYF. This sequence joins TRBV7-8 and TRBJ1-3; D call uncertain. V was cut by 4 bases and J by 1 base, with 20 bases left in between. Looked up from germline, CDR1 is SGHVS and CDR2 is FQNEAQ. This CDR3 spans 18 amino acids.

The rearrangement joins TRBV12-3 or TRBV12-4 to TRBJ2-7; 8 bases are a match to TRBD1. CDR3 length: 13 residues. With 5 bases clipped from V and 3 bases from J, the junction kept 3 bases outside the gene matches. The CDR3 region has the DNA TGTGCCAGCAGTCCGGGGACAGGCTACGAGCAGTACTTC. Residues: CASSPGTGYEQYF.